These 5 T cell receptor beta chains were all obtained from the same sample, sequenced in a study of post-analysis software for immune sequencing data. No antigen is known for these receptors. Libraries were made from TCR beta cDNA, and they carried unique molecular identifiers. TCRdb ran MiXCR on the PCR reads and lists one entry per CDR3 protein. Among hundreds of thousands of distinct CDR3 sequences listed, approximately 50% were seen once. Study-level findings and limits: The five TRBV segments detected at higher frequency in patients than in controls included TRBV5-6, TRBV5-1 and TRBV20-1.

The sequencing input was blood. The receptors derive from a girl under 18 with multiple sclerosis.

This clonotype was counted a few times. This chain uses TRBV12-5 with TRBJ1-2; the D is unclear. Germline V gene sequence: CDR1 LGHNT, CDR2 FRNRAP. V was clipped by 4 bases and J by 5 bases, with 14 bases between them. The CDR3 has 14 residues. As DNA, the CDR3 is TGTGCTAGTGGTTCCAGTATTCCTCATTATGGCTACACCTTC. Protein product: CASGSSIPHYGYTF.

This clonotype was counted only a few times. V gene TRBV11-2 combines with J gene TRBJ1-1; perhaps TRBD1 as D (6 bases). V was shortened by 5 bases and J by 0 bases, with 16 bases between the two germline ends. The CDR3 loop spans 16 amino acids. The V gene's germline CDR1 is SGHAT and CDR2 FQNNGV. This chain's CDR3 is CASSRDRLTLNTEAFF. The CDR3 nucleotides read TGTGCCAGCAGCCGCGACAGGTTGACCCTGAACACTGAAGCTTTCTTT.

This clonotype showed up just a few times. V is TRBV15 and J is TRBJ2-7, with a weak D call TRBD2 (5 bases). The CDR3 consists of 14 residues. Trimming stripped 0 bases from V and 5 bases from J, with 11 bases between. Germline CDR1 LNHNV, CDR2 YYDKDF (reference sequence). The CDR3 spells CATSRDQMRDEQYF. DNA of the CDR3: TGTGCCACCAGCAGAGATCAGATGAGGGACGAGCAGTACTTC.

J is TRBJ2-5 and V is TRBV7-2; D remains ambiguous. Germline CDR1 is SGHTA and CDR2 is FQGNSA. The CDR3 contains 13 residues. Between the trimmed V and J ends, which lost 1 base and 4 bases, there was a span of 7 bases. The CDR3 sequence is CASSLVWSETQYF. The CDR3 region has the DNA TGTGCCAGCAGCTTAGTATGGTCAGAGACCCAGTACTTC.

To note about this clonotype: A junction end diverges from the germline sequence, so it may reflect a read error. CDR3 DNA: TGTGCCAGCAGTTTGGGGCAAGAGGCCCAGTACTTC. Protein sequence: CASSLGQEAQYF. The chain combines TRBV7-6 with TRBJ2-5; D possibly corresponds to TRBD1 (5 bases). CDR3 length: 12 amino acids. Looked up from germline, CDR1 is SGHVS and CDR2 is FNYEAQ.